This T cell receptor beta chain was recorded in a study of blood T cells in healthy people across ages (dated by TCRdb to 2014 to 2015). At the level of the whole study: In model experiments, template switching captured about one uniquely barcoded TCR beta cDNA molecule for every two T cells. The study measured age-related changes in TCR beta repertoire diversity using deep sequencing normalized with unique cDNA molecular identifiers. The donors were divided into four age groups: young (average around 16 years), middle-aged (about 39), aged (approximately 59) and long-lived (82). To avoid experimental bias, donors of different ages were distributed randomly across sequencing lanes. For two donors (one aged 18 to 29 and one aged 80 or older), the study analyzed two additional independent replicas of 1 million unique cDNA reads from the same blood draw.

The method behind the library was 5' RACE. Reads for this sample came from an Illumina HiSeq 2500. A second PCR of about 6 to 11 cycles was run with a J-beta primer mix and a sample-barcoded 5' primer. A template-switch 5' adaptor carrying 12 random nucleotides introduced a unique molecular identifier onto each TCR beta cDNA molecule. Each sample yielded at least 2.5 million CDR3-containing paired-end reads. The Mint cDNA synthesis kit, primed by a TRBC-specific oligonucleotide, was used to synthesize first-strand cDNA from all RNA. All cDNA was treated with uracil-DNA glycosylase and then went through a first 18-cycle PCR with the universal primers M1SS and BC2_uni_R. Concerning the study's data processing: For normalization, 1 million high-quality reads, each with a distinct molecular identifier, were randomly selected from each sample. Reads with shared molecular identifiers were discarded instead of being binned into consensus sequences. CDR3 identification, clonotype clustering and error correction used MiTCR with a Q25 quality threshold and the strictest error-elimination algorithm. A nonparametric unseen species model with Euler transformation was used to estimate a lower bound on total TCR beta diversity. The public sequencing data were trimmed at Q25 with fastp and processed into clonotypes with MiXCR by TCRdb, which kept only in-frame beta chains. CDR3 protein sequences are deduplicated, and each keeps its most common genes and DNA. The V and J calls and clone size come from TCRdb's table, not from the authors' own analysis. Recorded for this sample are around 1,700,000 distinct CDR3 sequences; approximately 28% of them occurred a single time. The biggest ten clones account for 7% to 9% of the sample.

Study-level results and caveats: Observed TCR beta diversity correlated strongly with the percentage of naive T cells measured by flow cytometry. Compared with the aged group, the long-lived group had more naive CD4+ T cells, fewer expanded clones and increased TCR diversity, a pattern suggesting age selection. Conclusive comparison of naive and antigen-experienced compartments was prevented by the profiling of bulk unsorted PBMCs. Because the CMV infection status of the donors was unknown, age-related changes in expanded clonotypes may potentially have been confounded. Estimates of total diversity based on one million sequenced T cells were considered lower bounds and underestimates. Observed TCR beta diversity per million T cells fell roughly linearly with age, and a significant reduction was already apparent by age about 43.

The V and J ends are trimmed by 0 bases and 4 bases, leaving 16 bases between them. CDR1 DFQATT and CDR2 SNEGSKA are derived from the germline V gene (reference sequence). The CDR3 holds 16 amino acids from the cysteine to the phenylalanine. CDR3 DNA only is kept here, 48 bases in frame from base 1. Systemically healthy Caucasian individuals from Russia, some 40 in total and aged roughly 6 to 90 years, were included as donors. Each donor gave around 9.9 milliliters of peripheral blood, collected into EDTA-treated Vacutainer tubes. Ficoll-Paque density-gradient centrifugation was used to isolate PBMCs, with at least 6 million per sample. Trizol reagent was used to extract total RNA from PBMCs, with at least 5.5 micrograms per sample. For every donor, an aliquot of PBMCs went through flow cytometry to measure the percentages of naive CD45RAhigh/CD27high T cells. This clonotype was seen repeatedly, ten times or more. The clone's antigen remains unknown. No qualities accompany the bases; no much larger clone lies one base away.

Sequenced material: blood. The sequence was obtained from a woman in her thirties in good health. Recombination joined TRBV20-1 with TRBJ2-4; no D gene can be assigned with confidence. The DNA is as follows: TGCAGTGCTAGAGATCTTTGGGGATCGGGTAAAAACATTCAGTACTTC. Its translation reads: CSARDLWGSGKNIQYF.